Included here is one T cell receptor (beta chain) sequence, with context. As yet, its antigen is unknown. Mismatch with germline at one junction end may stem from a read error. These data come from a study of T cell responses to AZD1222 COVID-19 vaccine. CDR3 size: 11 residues. The germline gives CDR1 MNHEY, CDR2 SVGAGI. TCRdb's copy holds only in-frame clones and misses some; the assay was immunoSEQ multiplex PCR. Here the sample spans over 120,000 clones, 90% to 95% being singletons. General observations from the study: An increase in Spike-specific TCR breadth and depth was observed after two AZD1222 doses. CD4 TCRs covered the whole spike, strongest at regions 160-218 and 743-854.

V is TRBV6-5 and J is TRBJ2-3; D uncertain. The sequence was collected from an adult in good health. The material was peripheral blood, obtained on day 0 of AZD1222 vaccination. The CDR3 nucleotides read TGTGCCAGCACTTACGGAGATACGCAGTATTTT. It yields the protein CASTYGDTQYF.